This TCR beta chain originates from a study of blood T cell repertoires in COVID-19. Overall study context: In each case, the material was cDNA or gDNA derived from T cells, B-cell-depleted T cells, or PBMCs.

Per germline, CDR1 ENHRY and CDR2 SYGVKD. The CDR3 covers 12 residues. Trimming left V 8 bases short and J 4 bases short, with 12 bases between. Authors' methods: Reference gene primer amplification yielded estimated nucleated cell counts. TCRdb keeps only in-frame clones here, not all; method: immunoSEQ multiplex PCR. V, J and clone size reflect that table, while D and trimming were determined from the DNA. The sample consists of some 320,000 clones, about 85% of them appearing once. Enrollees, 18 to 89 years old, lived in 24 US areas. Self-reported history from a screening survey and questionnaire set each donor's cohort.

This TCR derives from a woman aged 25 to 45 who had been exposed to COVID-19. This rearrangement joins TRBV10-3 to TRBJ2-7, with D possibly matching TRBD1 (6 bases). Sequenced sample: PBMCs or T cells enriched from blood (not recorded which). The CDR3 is CAISQGTYEQYF. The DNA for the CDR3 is TGTGCCATCTCCCAGGGGACATACGAGCAGTACTTC.